The 22 T cell receptor beta chains given below trace back to one sample, sequenced in a study of T cells of healthy individuals. TCRdb processed the 5' RACE reads anew with MiXCR; each CDR3 protein has one entry. In the table there are under 70,000 distinct CDR3 sequences, 14% to 15% of which are singletons. Every receptor here comes from a human donor in good health.

V is TRBV19 and J is TRBJ2-1; 10 nucleotides agree with TRBD2. J lost 3 bases, V lost 7 bases, and 15 bases had no gene match. Germline CDR1 and CDR2: LNHDA and SQIVND (reference sequence). The CDR3 spans 18 residues. CDR3 coding DNA: TGTGCCAGTACCCCCAAAGGGAGCGGGGGGGCCGGCTACAATGAGCAGTTCTTC. The encoded protein is CASTPKGSGGAGYNEQFF.

This clonotype was counted a few times. The rearrangement uses TRBV18 and TRBJ2-7, with TRBD2 matching over 10 bases. Unmatched junction bases numbered 13, after V lost 1 base and J lost 4 bases. CDR3 length: 18 residues. The germline gives CDR1 KGHSH, CDR2 LQKENI. The CDR3 sequence: CASSPRESGGGPGYEQYF. The CDR3 DNA follows: TGTGCCAGCTCACCACGGGAGAGCGGGGGGGGGCCCGGTTACGAGCAGTACTTC.

This clonotype appeared a few times. J is TRBJ2-1 and V is TRBV5-1; possible D gene TRBD2, 6 bases. This CDR3 has 13 amino acids. V gave up 1 base and J gave up 9 bases, with 11 bases separating them. Germline CDR1 and CDR2: SGHRS and YFSETQ. Here the CDR3 DNA reads TGCGCCAGCAGCTTGTCCCCCGGGGGTGAGCAGTTCTTC. Translated: CASSLSPGGEQFF.

This clonotype was seen at least ten times. The CDR3 DNA reads TGCAGTGCTAGAGGGGTAGCGGGGCATAATGAGCAGTTCTTC. This encodes CSARGVAGHNEQFF. This rearrangement joins TRBV20-1 to TRBJ2-1; 8 bases align to TRBD2. The ends lost 1 base at V and 7 bases at J; junction bases unmatched: 6. This CDR3 has 14 amino acids. Looked up from germline, CDR1 is DFQATT and CDR2 is SNEGSKA (reference sequence).

This clonotype came up a few times. This rearrangement joins TRBV9 to TRBJ2-2, with 10 bases matching TRBD2. V dropped 4 bases and J dropped 6; count of bases not matched to a gene: 6. Germline V gene data show CDR1 as SGDLS and CDR2 as YYNGEE. This CDR3 is built from 15 residues. CDR3 residues: CASSSAGGPAGELFF. The CDR3 DNA reads TGTGCCAGCAGCTCAGCGGGGGGGCCTGCCGGGGAGCTGTTTTTT.

This clonotype was counted between two and nine times. Here the CDR3 DNA reads TGTGCCAGCAGTCCTGAAATCTCTGGTAATGAAAAACTGTTTTTT. Translating gives CASSPEISGNEKLFF. V and J are TRBV6-1 and TRBJ1-4; the D is unclear. Germline V lookup: CDR1 MNHNS, CDR2 SASEGT. The CDR3 consists of 15 residues. Trimming took off 5 bases at V and 4 bases at J, with 14 bases between the two ends.

This clonotype was seen more than once but under ten times. The CDR3 protein is CASSLGAGSHYGYTF. The CDR3 bases are TGTGCCAGCAGTTTAGGTGCAGGGTCCCACTATGGCTACACCTTC. The gene calls are TRBV12-3 or TRBV12-4 and TRBJ1-2; D might be TRBD1 (5 bases). Trimming removed 1 base at V and 3 bases at J, with 12 bases between. CDR3 size: 15 residues.

This clonotype showed up just a few times. The CDR3 loop reads CASSGRDRGEGDTQYF. Here the CDR3 DNA reads TGCGCCAGCAGCGGCCGGGACAGGGGTGAGGGGGATACGCAGTATTTT. The gene calls are TRBV5-1 and TRBJ2-3; TRBD1 matches 10 bases. The CDR3 has 16 amino acids. Germline loops: CDR1 SGHRS, CDR2 YFSETQ. V dropped 4 bases and J dropped 6; count of bases not matched to a gene: 11.

This clonotype appeared a few times. Germline is not matched at one junction end, which may reflect a read error. V is TRBV5-5 and J is TRBJ2-1, with 7 bases aligning to TRBD2. Germline lookup yields CDR1 SGHKS and CDR2 YYEKEE (reference sequence). The CDR3 runs 12 residues. The CDR3 here is CASSWGGEIPTF. The DNA for the CDR3 is TGTGCCAGCAGCTGGGGGGGGGAGATTCCTACATTC.

This clonotype appeared many times. The chain joins TRBV19 to TRBJ1-5, with D possibly being TRBD1 (6 bases). CDR3 length: 16 amino acids. The V gene's germline CDR1 is LNHDA and CDR2 SQIVND (reference sequence). V gave up 6 bases and J gave up 6 bases, with 21 bases separating them. The CDR3 protein is CASSQTAGADSQPQHF. CDR3 coding DNA: TGTGCCAGTAGCCAAACGGCGGGGGCGGATAGTCAGCCCCAGCATTTT. Filled out from reference TRBV19 and TRBJ1-5, the complete variable domain reads DGGITQSPKYLFRKEGQNVTLSCEQNLNHDAMYWYRQDPGQGLRLIYYSQIVNDFQKGDIAEGYSVSREKKESFPLTVTSAQKNPTAFYLCASSQTAGADSQPQHFGDGTRLSIL.

Regarding this clonotype: A much larger clonotype is one base distant, so this may be a read error. The chain joins TRBV6-1 to TRBJ2-1; D gene unclear. The CDR3 is 14 residues long. Per the germline V gene, CDR1 is MNHNS and CDR2 is SASEGT. Trimming took 4 bases from V and 10 from J, leaving 17 bases between them. CDR3 protein: CASSVSGNGHEQFF. Written as DNA, the CDR3 is TGTGCCAGCAGTGTCTCGGGTAACGGCCACGAGCAGTTCTTC.

This chain connects TRBV24-1 to TRBJ2-2; D may be TRBD1 or TRBD2 (6 bases each). From germline, CDR1 is KGHDR and CDR2 SFDVKD. V lost 3 bases, J lost 4 bases, and 14 bases lay in between. The CDR3 loop spans 16 amino acids. CDR3 in DNA: TGTGCCACCAGTGATGAGGGGGGCGCTGGCACCGGGGAGCTGTTTTTT. Translation: CATSDEGGAGTGELFF.

At least ten counts were recorded for this clonotype. The rearrangement links TRBV20-1 to TRBJ1-6; no definite D call. The CDR3 sequence is 15 residues long. V was shortened by 0 bases and J by 4 bases, with 10 bases between the two germline ends. Germline V gene lookup returns CDR1 DFQATT and CDR2 SNEGSKA (reference sequence). The CDR3 sequence is CSAREGQGYNSPLHF. CDR3 bases: TGCAGTGCTAGAGAAGGGCAAGGTTATAATTCACCCCTCCACTTT.

In its sample, this clonotype was seen a few times. This rearrangement joins TRBV27 to TRBJ2-5; D unclear. The CDR3 totals 15 residues. Deletions cut 5 bases from V and 3 bases from J, with 16 bases between. Germline V lookup: CDR1 MNHEY, CDR2 SMNVEV (reference sequence). The CDR3 is CASSPRTPYKETQYF. The CDR3 DNA reads as TGTGCCAGCAGTCCGCGGACCCCTTACAAAGAGACCCAGTACTTC.

This clonotype has at least ten counts. This rearrangement joins TRBV7-2 to TRBJ2-7; the match to TRBD2 covers 8 bases. This CDR3 has 15 amino acids. Losses at the gene ends were 5 bases for V and 3 bases for J; bases not matched to a gene: 9. CDR1 is SGHTA, CDR2 FQGNSA, per germline. In DNA, the CDR3 is TGTGCCAGCAGCCTAGGGAACGGGAGGGTCTACGAGCAGTACTTC. This encodes CASSLGNGRVYEQYF.

This clonotype was seen a handful of times. This chain links TRBV2 with TRBJ1-3; D gene unclear. Germline-derived CDR1 and CDR2 are SNHLY and FYNNEI. The CDR3 runs 14 residues. Between the trimmed V and J ends, which lost 4 bases and 0 bases, there was a span of 7 bases. The chain's CDR3 is CASSVLGSGNTIYF. The CDR3 bases are TGTGCCAGCAGTGTCCTTGGCTCTGGAAACACCATATATTTT.

The chain carries TRBV7-2 and TRBJ2-3, with 9 bases that match TRBD2. Unmatched junction bases numbered 7, after V lost 5 bases and J lost 7 bases. The CDR3 runs to 14 residues. CDR1 SGHTA and CDR2 FQGNSA come from the germline V gene. The DNA for the CDR3 is TGTGCCAGCAGCACGGGACTAGCCTCTTATACGCAGTATTTT. This codes for CASSTGLASYTQYF.

This sequence joins TRBV5-1 and TRBJ2-3; D not certain. Germline V CDR1 and CDR2: SGHRS, YFSETQ. The CDR3 has 15 residues. The germline V and J ends were trimmed by 0 bases and 2 bases, with 10 bases remaining between them. The CDR3 DNA reads TGCGCCAGCAGCTTGGACGGAGCGAACACAGATACGCAGTATTTT. It specifies CASSLDGANTDTQYF.

A few counts support this clonotype. V usage is TRBV4-1 and J usage is TRBJ2-6; TRBD2 matches at 7 bases. The CDR3 spans 18 residues. Looked up from germline, CDR1 is MGHRA and CDR2 is YSYEKL. V was clipped by 0 bases and J by 2 bases; unmatched bases: 7. CDR3 residues: CASSQDAWGGTGANVLTF. The CDR3 DNA reads TGCGCCAGCAGCCAAGATGCGTGGGGGGGTACTGGGGCCAACGTCCTGACTTTC.

The rearrangement links TRBV20-1 to TRBJ2-1, with 9 bases lining up with TRBD2. Germline V gene lookup returns CDR1 DFQATT and CDR2 SNEGSKA (reference sequence). This CDR3 comprises 14 residues. J gave up 8 bases and V 4 bases, and 9 bases lay outside the gene matches. The CDR3, as DNA: TGCAGTGCTATGCAGCGGGAGGCTTTTTATGAGCAGTTCTTC. Its translation is CSAMQREAFYEQFF.

This clonotype was seen ten or more times. The chain is built from TRBV6-2 or TRBV6-3 and TRBJ2-7, with TRBD2 matching 10 bases. The CDR3 covers 15 residues. J was trimmed by 3 bases and V by 1 base; bases with no gene match: 3. The germline V gene encodes CDR1 MNHEY and CDR2 SVGEGT. CDR3 nucleotides: TGTGCCAGCAGTTACTTGGCTAGCGGGAGCTACGAGCAGTACTTC. Protein sequence: CASSYLASGSYEQYF.

The rearrangement joins TRBV6-1 to TRBJ1-1; no firm D call. Germline CDR1 MNHNS, CDR2 SASEGT. The CDR3 is 13 amino acids. The V end was cut by 4 bases, the J end by 8 bases, with 14 bases between. This chain's CDR3 is CASSAARPGEAFF. The CDR3 region has the DNA TGTGCCAGCAGTGCAGCCAGGCCTGGAGAAGCTTTCTTT.